This T cell receptor (beta chain) derives from a study of blood T cell repertoires in COVID-19. Sequenced by immunoSEQ multiplex PCR; TCRdb stores in-frame clones only, minus some. The top ten clones hold roughly 6.2% of a sample with some 160,000 clones, around 85% of them seen once. The CDR3 length is 12 residues. Germline V gene data show CDR1 as LNHDA and CDR2 as SQIVND (reference sequence). The junction had 5 bases not matched to a gene; V was cut back by 9 bases and J by 4 bases. Participants came from roughly 24 US areas, aged roughly 18 to 95 years. The V gene is TRBV19, the J gene TRBJ1-2; 7 positions match TRBD1. This TCR was sampled from a woman between 40 and 50 years old who had recovered from COVID-19. Sequencing was performed on PBMCs or T cells enriched from blood (not recorded which). This CDR3 is CASRQGGYGYTF. The CDR3 DNA reads as TGTGCCAGCCGACAGGGCGGCTATGGCTACACCTTC.